This T cell receptor beta chain stems from a study of siplizumab effects on memory and regulatory T cells. Study results and limitations: To unstimulated subsets, only a minor fraction of alloreactive clones could be mapped. Suppressive function of proliferating Tregs from siplizumab cultures was not confirmed.

Concerning this clone: The antigen is not known.

The table came from immunoSEQ multiplex PCR; TCRdb's copy has only in-frame clones and leaves some out. The table includes roughly 92,000 clones, just under 95% detected once. The receptor was isolated from a human donor in good health. Sequencing was done on a sample of non-Treg CD4+ T cells sorted from blood.

DNA for the CDR3: TGTGCCAGCAGTGCCCCAGGGGCTGCTGAAGCTTTCTTT. Translation: CASSAPGAAEAFF. V and J are TRBV6-1 and TRBJ1-1, with TRBD1 as a possible D gene (6 bases). CDR1 and CDR2 from the germline V gene are MNHNS and SASEGT. The ends were cut back, 4 bases at V and 6 bases at J, with 12 bases in the middle. This CDR3 has 13 residues.